This TCR beta chain was found in a study of cytomegalovirus exposure and HLA in healthy donors. Study context: A later analysis reported the same platform for the 110 or so validation repertoires and the 666 first-cohort repertoires.

The sample holds a few counts of this clone. Its antigen is not identified. Study observations and caveats: The majority of TCR sequences were rare, yet some public TCRs appeared in many donors. As was reported, the classifier diagnosed cytomegalovirus status with high specificity and sensitivity.

Produced via immunoSEQ multiplex PCR; TCRdb's table is partial and in-frame only. This table holds hundreds of thousands of clones, 86% found once. Germline V lookup: CDR1 SGHRS, CDR2 YFSETQ. The V end was cut by 0 bases, the J end by 4 bases, with 10 bases between. The CDR3 sequence is 14 residues long. The sample taken for sequencing was PBMCs. This receptor was identified in a woman aged 18 to 35 in good health and CMV-seronegative. The V gene is TRBV5-1, the J gene TRBJ1-2; tentative D call: TRBD1 (6 bases). The CDR3 protein is CASSLAGESYGYTF. The CDR3 DNA is TGCGCCAGCAGCTTGGCAGGGGAAAGCTATGGCTACACCTTC.